One and the same sample provided the 31 T cell receptor beta chains below, sequenced in a study of cytomegalovirus exposure and HLA in healthy donors. It was with 60 Vbeta and 13 Jbeta primers that the PCR ran. Libraries were prepared by immunoSEQ multiplex PCR; TCRdb keeps only in-frame clonotypes and omits some of them. Here the sample spans 120,000 or so clones, more than 70% being singletons. The source material was PBMCs. The receptors here all came from a woman in her forties or fifties in good health and CMV-seropositive.

The chain has TRBV7-9 and TRBJ2-5; 14 bases fit TRBD2. Germline V gene data show CDR1 as SEHNR and CDR2 as FQNEAQ (reference sequence). V shed 3 bases and J 1 base; nucleotides not matched to a gene: 10. There are 19 residues in the CDR3. The CDR3 spells CASSFQVGLAGDSQETQYF. The CDR3 DNA is TGTGCCAGCAGCTTTCAAGTGGGACTAGCGGGAGACTCCCAAGAGACCCAGTACTTC. Variable domain in full (rest from reference TRBV7-9 and TRBJ2-5): DTGVSQNPRHKITKRGQNVTFRCDPISEHNRLYWYRQTLGQGPEFLTYFQNEAQLEKSRLLSDRFSAERPKGSFSTLEIQRTEQGDSAMYLCASSFQVGLAGDSQETQYFGPGTRLLVL.

The chain carries TRBV15 and TRBJ1-4, with 8 bases identical to TRBD1. Germline trimming cut 3 bases from V and 8 bases from J; bases unmatched to any gene: 5. CDR1 LNHNV and CDR2 YYDKDF come from the germline V gene (reference sequence). CDR3 size: 14 residues. CDR3 sequence (DNA): TGTGCCACCAGCAGGGACAGGGTAGGCGAAAAACTGTTTTTT. Translated: CATSRDRVGEKLFF.

This chain connects TRBV2 to TRBJ1-1; D is ambiguous. The ends were cut back, 7 bases at V and 0 bases at J, with 12 bases in the middle. The CDR3 spans 14 residues. Germline V gene sequence: CDR1 SNHLY, CDR2 FYNNEI. The CDR3 nucleotides are TGTGCCAGCAAAGAGGGATTTATGAACACTGAAGCTTTCTTT. Encoded protein: CASKEGFMNTEAFF. The full variable domain, in which reference TRBV2 and TRBJ1-1 provide the parts outside the CDR3, is EPEVTQTPSHQVTQMGQEVILRCVPISNHLYFYWYRQILGQKVEFLVSFYNNEISEKSEIFDDQFSVERPDGSNFTLKIRSTKLEDSAMYFCASKEGFMNTEAFFGQGTRLTVV.

This chain joins TRBV5-1 and TRBJ2-2, with 8 bases fitting TRBD2. Germline CDR1 is SGHRS and CDR2 is YFSETQ. Trimming at V came to 4 bases and at J to 6 bases, leaving 11 bases not matched to a gene. The CDR3 is made up of 16 amino acids. CDR3 sequence: CASSPGAGEFAGELFF. The CDR3 region has the DNA TGCGCCAGCAGCCCCGGAGCGGGAGAATTTGCCGGGGAGCTGTTTTTT. Looking up the rest from reference TRBV5-1 and TRBJ2-2 gives the full variable domain: KAGVTQTPRYLIKTRGQQVTLSCSPISGHRSVSWYQQTPGQGLQFLFEYFSETQRNKGNFPGRFSGRQFSNSRSEMNVSTLELGDSALYLCASSPGAGEFAGELFFGEGSRLTVL.

This clone appeared a few times. This sequence joins TRBV13 and TRBJ1-1; D gene ambiguous. Germline CDR1 and CDR2: PRHDT and FYEKMQ (reference sequence). The CDR3 extends over 13 amino acids. With 5 bases removed from V and 4 bases from J, the gap between germline ends came to 11 bases. DNA of the CDR3: TGTGCCAGCAGCCCTGTCCCGAGCACTGAAGCTTTCTTT. Residues: CASSPVPSTEAFF.

The CDR3 nucleotides are TGTGCCAGCACTTGGACAGGGCGTAGCGAGCAGTACTTC. Protein product: CASTWTGRSEQYF. V is TRBV6-6 and J is TRBJ2-7, with 8 bases fitting TRBD1. CDR1 and CDR2 from the germline V gene are MNHNY and SVGAGI (reference sequence). Unmatched junction bases numbered 8, after V lost 7 bases and J lost 6 bases. This CDR3 region has 13 residues.

This chain uses TRBV7-9 with TRBJ1-4, with D possibly TRBD1 on 6 matching bases. Germline V gives CDR1 SEHNR, CDR2 FQNEAQ (reference sequence). The CDR3 covers 15 residues. Trimming removed 4 bases from V and 8 bases from J, with 17 bases in between. DNA of the CDR3: TGTGCCAGCAGCTCTAGGGCAGGGGAATACGAAAAACTGTTTTTT. Protein: CASSSRAGEYEKLFF.

The chain joins TRBV13 to TRBJ2-4, with D tentatively TRBD2 (5 bases). The CDR3 extends over 13 amino acids. Looked up from germline, CDR1 is PRHDT and CDR2 is FYEKMQ (reference sequence). The germline V and J ends were trimmed by 1 base and 9 bases, with 10 bases remaining between them. The CDR3 here is CASSLVVAGIQYF. CDR3 sequence (DNA): TGTGCCAGCAGCTTAGTTGTGGCGGGCATTCAGTACTTC.

V gene TRBV30 combines with J gene TRBJ1-2; 8 positions agree with TRBD1. The CDR3 contains 14 residues. The V segment lost 3 bases and the J segment 4 bases; nucleotides outside the gene matches: 7. From germline, CDR1 is GTSNPN and CDR2 SVGIG (reference sequence). The CDR3 reads CAWSRGTGGYGYTF. DNA for the CDR3: TGTGCCTGGAGCAGGGGTACAGGGGGCTATGGCTACACCTTC.

The chain links TRBV27 to TRBJ2-3; 9 bases align to TRBD2. The germline V gene encodes CDR1 MNHEY and CDR2 SMNVEV (reference sequence). The CDR3 loop spans 14 amino acids. The V gene end was trimmed by 6 bases and the J gene end by 2 bases; junction bases not matched to a gene: 3. The CDR3 sequence is CASSSGRYTDTQYF. The DNA for the CDR3 is TGTGCCAGCAGCAGCGGGAGGTACACAGATACGCAGTATTTT.

This clone was counted a few times. Written as DNA, the CDR3 is TGCGCCAGCAGGAAACAGGGGAACACTGAAGCTTTCTTT. Protein: CASRKQGNTEAFF. The V call is TRBV4-3, the J call TRBJ1-1; a weak D match, TRBD1 (6 bases). Deletions cut 6 bases from V and 1 base from J, with 9 bases between. CDR1 and CDR2 (germline): LGHNA, YSLEER. The length of the CDR3 is 13 residues.

For this clone: Other nucleotide sequences from this sample produce the same CDR3. The chain carries TRBV5-4 and TRBJ2-3, with D perhaps TRBD2 (6 bases). V was clipped by 0 bases and J by 2 bases, with 10 bases between them. CDR3 size: 15 residues. From germline, CDR1 is SGHNT and CDR2 YYREEE (reference sequence). CDR3 sequence: CASSLGGAVTDTQYF. The CDR3 region has the DNA TGTGCCAGCAGCTTGGGCGGGGCGGTCACAGATACGCAGTATTTT. The entire variable domain, with the rest obtained from reference TRBV5-4 and TRBJ2-3, is as follows: ETGVTQSPTHLIKTRGQQVTLRCSSQSGHNTVSWYQQALGQGPQFIFQYYREEENGRGNFPPRFSGLQFPNYSSELNVNALELDDSALYLCASSLGGAVTDTQYFGPGTRLTVL.

This clone was detected a few times. This chain uses TRBV6-5 with TRBJ2-1; tentatively, D is TRBD2 (5 bases). Germline CDR1 reads MNHEY; CDR2 reads SVGAGI. V was cut by 2 bases and J by 10 bases, with 12 bases left in between. The CDR3 length is 13 residues. CDR3 region: CASSYSISGEQFF. CDR3 bases: TGTGCCAGCAGTTACAGTATATCGGGGGAGCAGTTCTTC.

V and J are TRBV2 and TRBJ2-7; 10 nucleotides match TRBD2. Germline CDR1 reads SNHLY; CDR2 reads FYNNEI. This CDR3 has 14 amino acids. The V segment lost 8 bases and the J segment 3 bases; nucleotides outside the gene matches: 7. CDR3 loop: CASGGSSGSYEQYF. The CDR3 DNA follows: TGTGCCAGCGGGGGATCTAGCGGGAGCTACGAGCAGTACTTC. Drawing the rest from reference TRBV2 and TRBJ2-7, the complete variable domain is EPEVTQTPSHQVTQMGQEVILRCVPISNHLYFYWYRQILGQKVEFLVSFYNNEISEKSEIFDDQFSVERPDGSNFTLKIRSTKLEDSAMYFCASGGSSGSYEQYFGPGTRLTVT.

The genes are TRBV6-1 and TRBJ1-5, with 9 bases identical to TRBD1. The CDR3 has 18 residues. V lost 2 bases, J lost 0 bases, and 8 bases stayed unmatched. Germline V lookup: CDR1 MNHNS, CDR2 SASEGT. This chain's CDR3 is CASSERTGANLSNQPQHF. DNA of the CDR3: TGTGCCAGCAGTGAAAGGACAGGGGCTAATCTTAGCAATCAGCCCCAGCATTTT.

The CDR3 here is CASSVTGGSYEQYF. The CDR3, as DNA: TGCGCCAGCAGCGTCACAGGGGGCTCCTACGAGCAGTACTTC. V and J are TRBV5-1 and TRBJ2-7; 8 bases are shared with TRBD1. This CDR3 is 14 amino acids long. Germline CDR1 is SGHRS and CDR2 is YFSETQ. Trimming cost V 4 bases and J 0 bases; bases outside gene matches: 3. The full variable domain, completed using reference TRBV5-1 and TRBJ2-7, is KAGVTQTPRYLIKTRGQQVTLSCSPISGHRSVSWYQQTPGQGLQFLFEYFSETQRNKGNFPGRFSGRQFSNSRSEMNVSTLELGDSALYLCASSVTGGSYEQYFGPGTRLTVT.

This clone was seen a few times. The V gene is TRBV6-6, the J gene TRBJ1-2; the D gene is possibly TRBD1 (6 bases). Germline V gene sequence: CDR1 MNHNY, CDR2 SVGAGI (reference sequence). This CDR3 region has 15 residues. Trimming took 0 bases from V and 4 from J, leaving 12 bases between them. Here the CDR3 reads CASSYSPGGSYGYTF. In DNA, the CDR3 is TGTGCCAGCAGTTACTCCCCGGGGGGCTCCTATGGCTACACCTTC.

This sequence joins TRBV5-4 and TRBJ1-2; 8 bases fit TRBD1. Germline CDR1 reads SGHNT; CDR2 reads YYREEE (reference sequence). With 0 bases clipped from V and 3 bases from J, the junction kept 1 base outside the gene matches. The CDR3 is 14 residues long. This CDR3 reads CASSLVQGDYGYTF. As DNA, the CDR3 is TGTGCCAGCAGCTTGGTACAGGGGGACTATGGCTACACCTTC. The complete variable domain, with remaining parts taken from reference TRBV5-4 and TRBJ1-2, reads ETGVTQSPTHLIKTRGQQVTLRCSSQSGHNTVSWYQQALGQGPQFIFQYYREEENGRGNFPPRFSGLQFPNYSSELNVNALELDDSALYLCASSLVQGDYGYTFGSGTRLTVV.

The gene calls are TRBV6-5 and TRBJ1-1; D might be TRBD1 (6 bases). The V gene's germline CDR1 is MNHEY and CDR2 SVGAGI. V gave up 6 bases and J gave up 7 bases, with 21 bases separating them. CDR3 length: 15 amino acids. The CDR3: CASSLDRRGTYEAFF. The CDR3 nucleotides are TGTGCCAGCAGCCTGGACAGAAGAGGTACATATGAAGCTTTCTTT.

The rearrangement joins TRBV10-3 to TRBJ1-2; 9 bases are shared with TRBD1. CDR1 is ENHRY, CDR2 SYGVKD, per germline. V lost 8 bases to trimming and J lost 2 bases; unmatched junction nucleotides: 3. The CDR3 is 13 amino acids. DNA for the CDR3: TGTGCCATCTTACAGGGGGCAAACTATGGCTACACCTTC. Translating it yields CAILQGANYGYTF.

The genes are TRBV7-2 and TRBJ2-7, with 7 bases lining up with TRBD2. CDR3 length equals 13 residues. Germline CDR1 reads SGHTA; CDR2 reads FQGNSA. Trimming cost V 3 bases and J 6 bases; bases outside gene matches: 5. The CDR3 DNA is TGTGCCAGCAGCTTTGGCGGGAGCTTCGAGCAGTACTTC. Translated, it gives CASSFGGSFEQYF.

J is TRBJ2-7 and V is TRBV18; the D gene is possibly TRBD2 (6 bases). Trimming removed 3 bases from V and 7 bases from J, with 19 bases in between. The germline gives CDR1 KGHSH, CDR2 LQKENI. This CDR3 is 15 amino acids long. In DNA, the CDR3 is TGTGCCAGCTCACCTTGGGAGGTAACGCTGGGAGAGCAGTACTTC. This translates into CASSPWEVTLGEQYF.

This clone was observed a few times. The chain employs TRBV2 and TRBJ2-2; 7 bases match TRBD1. The CDR3 runs to 14 residues. CDR1 and CDR2 (germline): SNHLY, FYNNEI. Losses at the gene ends were 4 bases for V and 7 bases for J; bases not matched to a gene: 6. The CDR3 spells CASSVDRVDGELFF. The CDR3 bases are TGTGCCAGCAGTGTCGACAGGGTGGACGGGGAGCTGTTTTTT. The complete variable domain, with remaining parts taken from reference TRBV2 and TRBJ2-2, reads EPEVTQTPSHQVTQMGQEVILRCVPISNHLYFYWYRQILGQKVEFLVSFYNNEISEKSEIFDDQFSVERPDGSNFTLKIRSTKLEDSAMYFCASSVDRVDGELFFGEGSRLTVL.

The chain couples TRBV21-1 to TRBJ1-1; the table names TRBD1, a call not compared with the DNA. TRBV21-1 is tagged as a pseudogene. CDR3 size: 13 residues. The CDR3 here is CASSYRGATEAFF. The CDR3 region has the DNA TGTGCCAGCAGCTACAGGGGGGCCACTGAAGCTTTCTTT.

The V gene is TRBV7-9, the J gene TRBJ1-2, with TRBD1 identical over 9 bases. Germline V gene data show CDR1 as SEHNR and CDR2 as FQNEAQ (reference sequence). The CDR3 length is 14 residues. The V segment lost 6 bases and the J segment 4 bases; nucleotides outside the gene matches: 6. CDR3 protein: CASSLPTGGYGYTF. The CDR3 nucleotides are TGTGCCAGCAGTCTCCCGACAGGGGGCTATGGCTACACCTTC. Using reference TRBV7-9 and TRBJ1-2 for the parts outside the CDR3, the full variable domain is DTGVSQNPRHKITKRGQNVTFRCDPISEHNRLYWYRQTLGQGPEFLTYFQNEAQLEKSRLLSDRFSAERPKGSFSTLEIQRTEQGDSAMYLCASSLPTGGYGYTFGSGTRLTVV.

The chain uses TRBV12-5 and TRBJ2-5; D perhaps matches TRBD1 (7 bases). The V end was cut by 5 bases, the J end by 5 bases, with 18 bases between. The CDR3 runs 15 residues. The germline CDR1 and CDR2 sequences are LGHNT and FRNRAP. The CDR3 nucleotides are TGTGCTAGTGGTCCCCCTAGCGACAGGGAGGAGACCCAGTACTTC. Protein: CASGPPSDREETQYF.

The chain uses TRBV27 and TRBJ2-2; TRBD1 is a possible D gene (5 bases). Germline V CDR1 and CDR2: MNHEY, SMNVEV (reference sequence). The ends were cut back, 2 bases at V and 6 bases at J, with 10 bases in the middle. The CDR3 is 14 residues long. The CDR3 coding sequence is TGTGCCAGCAGTTTAGGGTGGGGCCCCGGGGAGCTGTTTTTT. Translation: CASSLGWGPGELFF.

Here the CDR3 DNA reads TGCGCCAGCAGCTTGGTCCCGGGACAGGGTGAAAAACTGTTTTTT. This sequence encodes CASSLVPGQGEKLFF. The chain uses TRBV5-1 and TRBJ1-4, with TRBD1 matching over 9 bases. This CDR3 region has 15 residues. V trimming: 0 bases; J trimming: 7 bases; junction bases outside the gene matches: 4. Germline CDR1 reads SGHRS; CDR2 reads YFSETQ.

This chain joins TRBV10-3 and TRBJ1-5; a possible D gene is TRBD1 (6 bases). The CDR3 is 16 residues long. V lost 6 bases to trimming and J lost 5 bases, with 20 bases between them. Germline CDR1 reads ENHRY; CDR2 reads SYGVKD. The CDR3 is CAISERGGVNDQPQHF. The CDR3 DNA reads TGTGCCATCAGCGAGAGGGGGGGGGTTAACGATCAGCCCCAGCATTTT.

The chain uses TRBV7-9 and TRBJ1-1; 11 bases fit TRBD1. Germline V gene lookup returns CDR1 SEHNR and CDR2 FQNEAQ (reference sequence). The CDR3 contains 15 residues. Unmatched junction bases numbered 3, after V lost 2 bases and J lost 4 bases. CDR3 nucleotide sequence: TGTGCCAGCAGCTTATCTGGGACAGGGGGCACTGAAGCTTTCTTT. The encoded protein is CASSLSGTGGTEAFF.

A few counts support this clone. The V and J genes are TRBV11-2 and TRBJ2-7, with TRBD1 identical over 12 bases. The V segment lost 5 bases and the J segment 4 bases; nucleotides outside the gene matches: 18. Germline loops: CDR1 SGHAT, CDR2 FQNNGV. The CDR3 covers 19 residues. CDR3 sequence reads: CASSPLNRKRGQGAYEQYF. CDR3 bases: TGTGCCAGCAGCCCCCTCAACCGAAAACGGGGACAGGGGGCGTACGAGCAGTACTTC.